The next 22 T cell receptor beta chains were all read from a single sample in a study of blood T cell repertoires in COVID-19. Data came from immunoSEQ multiplex PCR; TCRdb stores just in-frame clones and leaves some out. The top ten clones hold approximately 12% of a sample with some 210,000 clones, approximately 82% of them seen once. Material: peripheral blood. Source of these receptors: a woman aged 40 to 50 with acute or convalescent COVID-19.

This clone showed up just once. The chain recombines TRBV10-3 with TRBJ1-6, with 8 bases fitting TRBD1. CDR1 is ENHRY and CDR2 is SYGVKD in the germline V gene. The CDR3 length is 13 residues. V shed 6 bases and J 8 bases; nucleotides not matched to a gene: 3. The CDR3 sequence: CAIREDRDSPLHF. CDR3 DNA sequence: TGTGCCATCAGAGAGGACAGGGATTCACCCCTCCACTTT.

The chain combines TRBV5-4 with TRBJ2-4; 8 bases are shared with TRBD2. This CDR3 region has 15 residues. V was clipped by 0 bases and J by 5 bases; unmatched bases: 4. Looked up from germline, CDR1 is SGHNT and CDR2 is YYREEE (reference sequence). The DNA for the CDR3 is TGTGCCAGCAGCTTGGGGGCTAGCGGGCAAAACATTCAGTACTTC. Its translation is CASSLGASGQNIQYF. Together with reference TRBV5-4 and TRBJ2-4, the CDR3 gives the full variable domain: ETGVTQSPTHLIKTRGQQVTLRCSSQSGHNTVSWYQQALGQGPQFIFQYYREEENGRGNFPPRFSGLQFPNYSSELNVNALELDDSALYLCASSLGASGQNIQYFGAGTRLSVL.

On this clone: The sample holds other DNA sequences that translate to the same CDR3. This chain joins TRBV30 and TRBJ1-2; 8 nucleotides line up with TRBD1. The V segment lost 3 bases and the J segment 4 bases; nucleotides outside the gene matches: 4. Germline CDR1 is GTSNPN and CDR2 is SVGIG (reference sequence). The CDR3 contains 13 residues. The CDR3 spells CAWRTGAGYGYTF. The DNA for the CDR3 is TGTGCCTGGAGGACAGGGGCCGGCTATGGCTACACCTTC.

This sequence joins TRBV21-1 and TRBJ2-1; the table assigns TRBD1, which was not confirmed against the DNA. TRBV21-1 is a known pseudogene. The CDR3 contains 19 residues. CDR3 in amino acids: CASSKGESSTGPIYNEQFF. The CDR3 DNA reads TGTGCCAGCAGCAAAGGCGAAAGTTCAACAGGACCGATTTACAATGAGCAGTTCTTC.

This clone showed up just a few times. The J gene is TRBJ1-4, the V gene TRBV5-1; TRBD1 matches 11 bases. This CDR3 contains 18 residues. The V segment lost 2 bases and the J segment 8 bases; nucleotides outside the gene matches: 14. CDR1 and CDR2 from the germline V gene are SGHRS and YFSETQ. The CDR3 reads CASSLGPAGQGAREKLFF. In DNA form, the CDR3 reads TGCGCCAGCAGCTTAGGCCCAGCAGGACAGGGGGCAAGGGAAAAACTGTTTTTT.

The rearrangement joins TRBV5-1 to TRBJ2-3, with 10 bases matching TRBD2. This CDR3 spans 16 amino acids. The V gene's germline CDR1 is SGHRS and CDR2 YFSETQ. Unmatched junction bases numbered 8, after V lost 3 bases and J lost 4 bases. For the CDR3, the DNA is TGCGCCAGCAGCTCTAGAGCGGGGGGGCCTCCAGATACGCAGTATTTT. It yields the protein CASSSRAGGPPDTQYF.

This clone was seen just once. The chain is built from TRBV6-5 and TRBJ2-3; 8 bases are a match to TRBD2. Germline CDR1 is MNHEY and CDR2 is SVGAGI. The CDR3 consists of 15 residues. Losses at the gene ends were 6 bases for V and 0 bases for J; bases not matched to a gene: 5. The CDR3 loop reads CASRKAGESTDTQYF. Written as DNA, the CDR3 is TGTGCCAGCAGGAAAGCGGGAGAGAGCACAGATACGCAGTATTTT.

J is TRBJ2-3 and V is TRBV7-9; the D is unclear. Trimming removed 1 base at V and 2 bases at J, with 10 bases between. This CDR3 is 15 amino acids long. Germline lookup yields CDR1 SEHNR and CDR2 FQNEAQ (reference sequence). The DNA of the CDR3 is TGTGCCAGCAGCTTAGGGCGAGGCTTCACAGATACGCAGTATTTT. Residues: CASSLGRGFTDTQYF.

The chain links TRBV13 to TRBJ2-1, with 8 bases fitting TRBD2. The junction had 7 bases not matched to a gene; V was cut back by 1 base and J by 2 bases. Germline loops: CDR1 PRHDT, CDR2 FYEKMQ (reference sequence). This CDR3 contains 17 residues. The CDR3 region has the DNA TGTGCCAGCAGCTTAGATATTTTCGGGGGGGCCTACAATGAGCAGTTCTTC. This codes for CASSLDIFGGAYNEQFF.

This clone was counted once. The gene calls are TRBV20-1 and TRBJ1-1; no definite D call. Germline CDR1 reads DFQATT; CDR2 reads SNEGSKA (reference sequence). V was clipped by 3 bases and J by 5 bases, with 10 bases between them. The CDR3 consists of 12 residues. The CDR3 nucleotides read TGCAGTGCTAGTGTCGGGTCAACTGAAGCTTTCTTT. The encoded protein is CSASVGSTEAFF.

V is TRBV5-8 and J is TRBJ2-4; 10 nucleotides align to TRBD1. The junction had 11 bases not matched to a gene; V was cut back by 2 bases and J by 15 bases. This CDR3 is 14 amino acids long. Per the germline V gene, CDR1 is SGHTS and CDR2 is YDEGEE. In DNA, the CDR3 is TGTGCCAGCAGCTTTGGACAGGGGGGTGCTGGGAGGTACTTC. This codes for CASSFGQGGAGRYF.

This sequence joins TRBV7-6 and TRBJ1-1; a possible D gene is TRBD1 (5 bases). Per germline, CDR1 SGHVS and CDR2 FNYEAQ. The CDR3 consists of 13 residues. V shed 0 bases and J shed 10 bases, with 12 bases lying between them. In nucleotides, the CDR3 is TGTGCCAGCAGCTTAGCGCGGTCGGGGGGAGCTTTCTTT. It translates to CASSLARSGGAFF.

This chain uses TRBV3-1 (or the pseudogene TRBV3-2) with TRBJ2-7; the match to TRBD1 covers 8 bases. The trim removed 6 bases at V and 3 bases at J, leaving 7 bases unmatched. In germline, CDR1 is LGHDT, CDR2 YNNKEL (reference sequence). The CDR3 has 14 residues. The CDR3 loop reads CASSFGTGGYEQYF. In nucleotides, the CDR3 is TGTGCCAGCAGTTTTGGGACAGGCGGCTACGAGCAGTACTTC.

This clone was recorded once. The chain carries TRBV3-1 (or the pseudogene TRBV3-2) and TRBJ1-1; perhaps TRBD1 as D (6 bases). Germline CDR1 reads LGHDT; CDR2 reads YNNKEL (reference sequence). CDR3 length: 16 residues. V was shortened by 7 bases and J by 1 base, with 19 bases between the two germline ends. This CDR3 reads CASIDAAGGANTEAFF. The CDR3 coding sequence is TGTGCCAGCATTGATGCGGCCGGGGGGGCGAACACTGAAGCTTTCTTT.

This chain links TRBV5-5 with TRBJ2-7; D gene ambiguous. The germline V gene encodes CDR1 SGHKS and CDR2 YYEKEE (reference sequence). V lost 4 bases to trimming and J lost 6 bases, with 20 bases between them. The CDR3 has 15 residues. CDR3 DNA: TGTGCCAGCAGCCTCGACTCCCCTATCCGCTCCGAGCAGTACTTC. Residues: CASSLDSPIRSEQYF.

The chain joins TRBV29-1 to TRBJ1-1; D may be TRBD1 (6 bases). Germline loops: CDR1 SQVTM, CDR2 ANQGSEA. The CDR3 sequence is 12 residues long. V lost 6 bases, J lost 7 bases, and 15 bases lay in between. The CDR3 loop reads CSVVTTGREAFF. The DNA for the CDR3 is TGCAGCGTCGTAACGACAGGTCGTGAAGCTTTCTTT.

The chain employs TRBV5-6 and TRBJ1-1; D is unresolved. The CDR3 is 13 residues long. V was cut by 4 bases and J by 1 base, with 8 bases left in between. CDR1 and CDR2 from the germline V gene are SGHDT and YYEEEE. CDR3 region: CASSLWSNTEAFF. The DNA for the CDR3 is TGTGCCAGCAGCCTATGGTCGAACACTGAAGCTTTCTTT.

With respect to this clone: Other DNA sequences in the sample encode the same CDR3. CDR3 in DNA: TGTGCCAGCAGTGAGGGACTAGCCGGAGCATACAATGAGCAGTTCTTC. It specifies CASSEGLAGAYNEQFF. The J gene is TRBJ2-1, the V gene TRBV6-4; 9 bases agree with TRBD2. Germline loops: CDR1 MRHNA, CDR2 SNTAGT. Losses at the gene ends were 3 bases for V and 4 bases for J; bases not matched to a gene: 7. The CDR3 is made up of 16 amino acids.

The rearrangement uses TRBV5-6 and TRBJ1-5; D gene unclear. This CDR3 contains 14 residues. CDR1 and CDR2 (germline): SGHDT, YYEEEE. V gave up 2 bases and J gave up 2 bases, with 8 bases separating them. The CDR3 region is CASSLYSRNQPQHF. CDR3 coding DNA: TGTGCCAGCAGCTTATACTCCCGCAATCAGCCCCAGCATTTT.

This chain connects TRBV21-1 to TRBJ2-2; the tabulated D call, TRBD1, remains unverified against the DNA. TRBV21-1 counts as a pseudogene. The CDR3 extends over 14 amino acids. CDR3 DNA: TGTGCCAGCAGCAAACCGAAATCAGGCGGGGAGCTGTTTTTT. Translation gives CASSKPKSGGELFF.

This chain joins TRBV19 and TRBJ1-2; D is perhaps TRBD1 (5 bases). The germline V gene encodes CDR1 LNHDA and CDR2 SQIVND (reference sequence). The CDR3 spans 14 residues. V was pared by 6 bases and J by 0 bases, with 11 bases between. CDR3 sequence reads: CASSPDSTNYGYTF. The CDR3 region has the DNA TGTGCCAGTAGCCCCGACAGTACTAACTATGGCTACACCTTC.

The chain joins TRBV6-4 to TRBJ1-2; weak D call: TRBD1 (6 bases). Deletions cut 4 bases from V and 5 bases from J, with 14 bases between. The CDR3 spans 14 residues. Germline assignment: CDR1 MRHNA and CDR2 SNTAGT. The CDR3 reads CASSAGAGDYGYTF. CDR3 coding DNA: TGTGCCAGCAGTGCCGGGGCAGGGGATTATGGCTACACCTTC.